This TCR beta chain was sequenced in a study of shared clonotypes between healthy human individuals (dated by TCRdb to about 2020). With regard to the full study: The cohort comprised a couple of women and a few men aged 18 to 49 years. To increase sequencing depth and limit assay-specific biases, TCR repertoire library preparation and sequencing were carried out by different laboratories using diverse techniques. Per donor, leukapheresis produced somewhere between about 0.9 and 9.5 billion PBMCs. Per donor, three plates each were used for CD4 naive and CD4 memory, two for CD8 naive, and one for CD8 memory. To estimate repertoire size and how much clonotype sharing occurs between individuals, the study deeply sequenced the blood TCR repertoires of about five healthy adults.

TCR CDR3 regions were amplified from genomic DNA by multiplex PCR using the deep immunoSEQ assay. Genomic DNA extracted from each cell subset was distributed evenly over all wells of several immunoSEQ 96-well plates, and each plate served as one replicate. Each replicate PCR for sorted subsets received around 200 ng genomic DNA, equal to around 32,000 T cell genomes. Purified libraries were quantified with a Qubit 3.0 fluorometer, sized on a Bioanalyzer 2100, and re-quantified with the KAPA Library Quantification kit. Every immunoSEQ 96-well plate was sequenced on a dedicated single-read 150-cycle Illumina NextSeq 550 flow cell. Per the original workflow: The immunoSEQ output contained only junctional sequences without quality scores, so filtering could not match that applied to full-length reads. Sequences were annotated with PyIR, a Python wrapper for IgBLAST v1.9, and V/J genes and CDR3 were assigned using IMGT germline references. Reads with weak V/J assignments (E-value above 1e-6), missing CDR3, stop codons, out-of-frame junctions, or ambiguous translated residues were removed. V3J clonotypes were defined as sequences sharing the same inferred V gene, J gene, and CDR3 amino acid sequence. Percentage overlap between repertoires was computed as shared unique clonotypes divided by the size of the smaller repertoire. Richness of each repertoire was evaluated using RTK rarefaction, the Chao1 estimator, and Recon v2.1 estimates of unobserved clonotypes. Generation probabilities for all TCRbeta clonotypes obtained by the gDNA method from a few donors were computed using OLGA. This immuneACCESS table, as held by TCRdb, lists in-frame sequences with V and J called but not all clones. Of the missing ones, under half trace to an unresolved V gene in checked studies; the others have no known cause. That table supplies the V and J calls and clone size; D and trimming were determined from the DNA. The sample table contains over a million clones; only one count was recorded for roughly 75% of them. Around 1.5% of the sample belongs to the ten largest clones.

Donors were healthy HIV-negative adults with no recently reported acute infections or vaccinations. Every donor was a Caucasian adult living in Nashville, Tennessee, USA. CD4+ T cells were enriched by magnetic negative selection; naive cells were then positively selected on CD45RA, and the negative fraction formed the memory subset. Blood was obtained by leukapheresis, after which PBMCs were separated by Ficoll-Histopaque density gradient centrifugation and cryopreserved in liquid nitrogen vapor phase. Analytical flow cytometry was used to check the purity and quantity of every magnetically sorted T cell population. Each sorted fraction had its genomic DNA isolated and then quantified by UV absorbance on a Nanodrop 2000c. The CDR3 holds 15 amino acids from the cysteine to the phenylalanine. Of the read, only the CDR3 DNA is kept; its 45 bases are in frame from base 1. Sequences WNHNN (CDR1) and SYGVQD (CDR2) are obtained from the germline V gene (reference sequence). Germline trimming: 4 bases from V, 7 bases from J; junction bases outside gene matches: 9.

Of note for this clone: Its antigen remains undetermined. Base qualities were left out, and no much larger clone turns up one base away.

The paper as a whole reports these results and caveats: Because the study included a small number of donors, the genetic and exposure-history diversity represented was limited. Incomplete sequencing was indicated by rarefaction of sorted-subset datasets, despite the large sequencing depth. Sampling was limited to blood, and TCR repertoires in tissue likely differ from TCR repertoires in blood. Pairwise subsampling indicated that sequencing depth was expected to affect the degree of clonotype sharing among donors. Clonotypes shared by all four sorted-subset donors showed higher generation probabilities than non-shared clonotypes. Estimated clonotype richness was generally larger for naive than for memory subsets. Sharing across four donors was observed for around 5% of naive CD4, over 3% of naive CD8, 2% to 2.5% of memory CD4, and about 0.4% of memory CD8 clonotypes.

Input material: memory CD4+ T cells sorted from blood. The sample's cell subset or site label is to be understood as: CD45RA-negative fraction. This receptor was obtained from a young man in good health. The sequence links TRBV10-1 to TRBJ2-1; 8 bases in between match TRBD2. CDR3 reads: CASSGGSGGKNEQFF. The nucleotide sequence is given as TGCGCCAGCAGTGGTGGTTCGGGGGGGAAGAATGAGCAGTTCTTC.